Below are 15 T cell receptor beta chains sequenced from a single sample in a study of shared clonotypes between healthy human individuals. Libraries were prepared by immunoSEQ multiplex PCR; TCRdb keeps only in-frame clonotypes and omits some of them. The sample holds about 2.4 million clones, approximately 94% seen once. Sequenced material: naive CD4+ T cells sorted from blood. Subset indicated: CD45RA+ positively selected. These receptors were taken from a young man in good health.

The rearrangement joins TRBV7-9 to TRBJ2-7; D is undetermined. From germline, CDR1 is SEHNR and CDR2 FQNEAQ (reference sequence). The V end was cut by 0 bases, the J end by 2 bases, with 8 bases between. The CDR3 length is 14 residues. The CDR3 DNA sequence: TGTGCCAGCAGCTTAGCTCAGGCTACCTACGAGCAGTACTTC. It is translated as CASSLAQATYEQYF.

The rearrangement joins TRBV30 to TRBJ1-5; TRBD1 agrees at 8 bases. The CDR3 contains 15 residues. Unmatched junction bases numbered 6, after V lost 1 base and J lost 4 bases. CDR1 and CDR2 from the germline V gene are GTSNPN and SVGIG (reference sequence). The CDR3 spells CAWSEQGVSNQPQHF. The CDR3 DNA reads TGTGCCTGGAGTGAACAGGGGGTTTCTAATCAGCCCCAGCATTTT.

The chain carries TRBV6-5 and TRBJ1-5; D gene ambiguous. CDR1 and CDR2 from the germline V gene are MNHEY and SVGAGI. The CDR3 loop spans 13 amino acids. V was trimmed by 6 bases and J by 4 bases, leaving 10 bases between them. In DNA form, the CDR3 reads TGTGCCAGCAGATCCAAGGGTAATCAGCCCCAGCATTTT. Translation: CASRSKGNQPQHF.

This chain links TRBV19 with TRBJ2-6; TRBD1 aligns across 7 bases. Germline CDR1 is LNHDA and CDR2 is SQIVND (reference sequence). CDR3 size: 15 residues. Trimming took 7 bases from V and 4 from J; bases not matched to a gene: 7. CDR3 protein: CASKDPGQGANVLTF. CDR3 sequence (DNA): TGTGCCAGTAAAGATCCGGGACAGGGGGCCAACGTCCTGACTTTC.

Details on this clone: Within the sample, other DNA sequences also encode this same CDR3. The chain joins TRBV7-6 to TRBJ2-2, with D maybe TRBD1 (6 bases). The CDR3 has 15 amino acids. Germline assignment: CDR1 SGHVS and CDR2 FNYEAQ. The germline V and J ends were trimmed by 1 base and 2 bases, with 8 bases remaining between them. The CDR3 spells CASSLGQVNTGELFF. The CDR3 coding sequence is TGTGCCAGCAGCTTAGGACAGGTTAACACCGGGGAGCTGTTTTTT.

The chain has TRBV6-1 and TRBJ2-2; TRBD1 might be the D (5 bases). There are 14 residues in the CDR3. V was clipped by 8 bases and J by 0 bases, with 10 bases between them. The germline gives CDR1 MNHNS, CDR2 SASEGT. The CDR3 nucleotides are TGTGCCAGCGGGGCGCTCCCGAACACCGGGGAGCTGTTTTTT. Protein sequence: CASGALPNTGELFF.

Only one count was recorded for this clone. V usage is TRBV6-5 and J usage is TRBJ2-1, with D possibly being TRBD1 or TRBD2 (5 bases each). This CDR3 is built from 11 residues. V was shortened by 8 bases and J by 9 bases, with 11 bases between the two germline ends. In germline, CDR1 is MNHEY, CDR2 SVGAGI. This chain's CDR3 is CASSWGSEQFF. CDR3 sequence (DNA): TGTGCCAGCTCCTGGGGGAGTGAGCAGTTCTTC.

The chain couples TRBV30 to TRBJ2-2, with D possibly TRBD2 on 5 matching bases. The CDR3 length is 16 residues. Germline values: CDR1 GTSNPN, CDR2 SVGIG (reference sequence). V lost 4 bases and J lost 3, with 18 bases in between. CDR3 amino acids: CAWMRTERDYTGELFF. CDR3 DNA sequence: TGTGCCTGGATGCGGACTGAAAGGGATTACACCGGGGAGCTGTTTTTT.

The V and J genes are TRBV19 and TRBJ1-3, with D hard to call. The CDR3 length is 15 residues. Germline loops: CDR1 LNHDA, CDR2 SQIVND (reference sequence). The germline V and J ends were trimmed by 10 bases and 0 bases, with 16 bases remaining between them. CDR3 region: CATLHLGSSGNTIYF. The CDR3 nucleotides read TGTGCCACGCTTCATCTCGGGAGCTCTGGAAACACCATATATTTT.

The rearrangement uses TRBV18 and TRBJ2-7; 8 nucleotides agree with TRBD1. Germline CDR1 and CDR2: KGHSH and LQKENI. There are 16 residues in the CDR3. V gave up 1 base and J gave up 4 bases; unmatched junction bases: 9. CDR3 protein: CASSPLTTGVRYEQYF. The CDR3 region has the DNA TGTGCCAGCTCACCACTGACGACAGGGGTTAGGTACGAGCAGTACTTC.

The V gene is TRBV5-6, the J gene TRBJ1-2, with D unclear. Germline lookup yields CDR1 SGHDT and CDR2 YYEEEE. V lost 7 bases and J lost 3, with 13 bases in between. The CDR3 runs to 13 residues. The CDR3 region has the DNA TGTGCCAGCTGTAGGGCGGTCGACTATGGCTACACCTTC. This sequence encodes CASCRAVDYGYTF.

The CDR3 is CASNRRENTEAFF. The CDR3 nucleotides read TGTGCCAGCAACAGGCGGGAGAACACTGAAGCTTTCTTT. The chain uses TRBV28 and TRBJ1-1; D is perhaps TRBD1 (5 bases). V was clipped by 7 bases and J by 1 base, with 10 bases between them. The CDR3 totals 13 residues. The germline CDR1 and CDR2 sequences are MDHEN and SYDVKM.

This clone has just one count. The V call is TRBV19, the J call TRBJ2-7, with unresolved D. The CDR3 is 14 residues long. Trimming removed 3 bases at V and 0 bases at J, with 9 bases between. Germline V gene sequence: CDR1 LNHDA, CDR2 SQIVND (reference sequence). The CDR3 coding sequence is TGTGCCAGTAGTATCGCCGGAAACTCCTACGAGCAGTACTTC. Its translation is CASSIAGNSYEQYF.

This rearrangement joins TRBV5-1 to TRBJ1-6, with D possibly matching TRBD1 (6 bases). CDR1 and CDR2 from the germline V gene are SGHRS and YFSETQ. Trimming stripped 0 bases from V and 6 bases from J, with 16 bases between. The CDR3 totals 17 residues. This CDR3 is CASSLEPPGVGNSPLHF. The CDR3 DNA is TGCGCCAGCAGCTTGGAACCCCCAGGGGTCGGTAATTCACCCCTCCACTTT.

This clone was counted a single time. The gene calls are TRBV6-1 and TRBJ1-6, with a possible D match to TRBD1 (6 bases). The V end lost 7 bases, the J end lost 8 bases, and 15 bases lay between the germline ends. Germline V gene data show CDR1 as MNHNS and CDR2 as SASEGT. The CDR3 contains 14 residues. CDR3 residues: CASNFGQPHSPLHF. The CDR3 nucleotides read TGTGCCAGCAACTTCGGACAGCCTCATTCACCCCTCCACTTT.